What follows are 15 T cell receptor beta chains derived from one specimen sequenced in a study of T cell repertoires in cytomegalovirus infection. TCRdb re-called the reads with MiXCR, one entry per CDR3 protein. The sample lists approximately 990,000 distinct CDR3 sequences, 30% to 40% occurring once. Antigens for these TCRs are unknown. The material sequenced was cultured CD8+ T cells from PBMCs, taken from culture after CMV antigen stimulation. The source is a human donor in good health (CMV status not recorded). Some clones in this sample may be carry-over from other donors' samples.

The chain couples TRBV12-3 or TRBV12-4 to TRBJ2-7; D is perhaps TRBD1 (5 bases). The CDR3 runs 13 residues. Trimming pared 3 bases from V and 4 bases from J, leaving 10 bases between. The CDR3: CASSLAGKYEQYV. The CDR3 DNA sequence: TGTGCCAGCAGTTTGGCAGGGAAGTACGAGCAGTACGTC.

The V and J genes are TRBV6-5 and TRBJ2-1; D is possibly TRBD1 (5 bases). Trimming left V 5 bases short and J 10 bases short, with 15 bases between. CDR3 length: 13 residues. CDR1 and CDR2 from the germline V gene are MNHEY and SVGAGI. The DNA for the CDR3 is TGTGCCAGCAGTGGGGCAGGGCTTCGAGAGCAGTTCTTC. Translating gives CASSGAGLREQFF.

The CDR3 protein is CASSLLGQGYGSGANVLTF. Here the CDR3 DNA reads TGCGCCAGCAGCTTGTTAGGCCAGGGGTATGGCTCTGGGGCCAACGTCCTGACTTTC. The chain is built from TRBV5-1 and TRBJ2-6, with D possibly TRBD1 on 6 matching bases. V was pared by 1 base and J by 0 bases, with 17 bases between. CDR1 and CDR2 from the germline V gene are SGHRS and YFSETQ. The CDR3 totals 19 residues.

This clonotype came up many times. The rearrangement links TRBV6-6 to TRBJ1-1, with TRBD1 matching 10 bases. CDR1 and CDR2 (germline): MNHNY, SVGAGI (reference sequence). This CDR3 has 18 residues. V gave up 6 bases and J gave up 3 bases; unmatched junction bases: 16. In DNA, the CDR3 is TGTGCCAGCAGAAAGACCCGGGACAGGGGCCTCTCCGACACTGAAGCTTTCTTT. This codes for CASRKTRDRGLSDTEAFF.

The chain has TRBV27 and TRBJ1-5, with a tentative D call TRBD1 (5 bases). CDR1 and CDR2 from the germline V gene are MNHEY and SMNVEV (reference sequence). The V and J ends lost 2 bases and 3 bases respectively, with 17 bases between them. The CDR3 spans 17 residues. The CDR3 sequence is CASSLVSPGVVNQPQHF. For the CDR3, the DNA is TGTGCCAGCAGTTTAGTATCGCCGGGGGTCGTCAATCAGCCCCAGCATTTT.

This sequence joins TRBV6-6 and TRBJ1-2; TRBD1 agrees at 9 bases. Unmatched junction bases numbered 2, after V lost 2 bases and J lost 1 base. Germline-derived CDR1 and CDR2 are MNHNY and SVGAGI (reference sequence). CDR3 size: 15 residues. CDR3 sequence: CASSYRDRVNYGYTF. In nucleotides, the CDR3 is TGTGCCAGCAGTTACCGGGACAGGGTTAACTATGGCTACACCTTC.

The V and J genes are TRBV7-9 and TRBJ1-2; 10 bases are shared with TRBD1. The V gene's germline CDR1 is SEHNR and CDR2 FQNEAQ (reference sequence). This CDR3 is built from 15 residues. V lost 5 bases and J lost 6; bases outside the gene matches: 9. The CDR3 here is CASSELDRGRDGYTF. The CDR3 DNA sequence: TGTGCCAGCAGCGAATTAGACAGGGGGCGCGATGGCTACACCTTC. Looking up the rest from reference TRBV7-9 and TRBJ1-2 gives the full variable domain: DTGVSQNPRHKITKRGQNVTFRCDPISEHNRLYWYRQTLGQGPEFLTYFQNEAQLEKSRLLSDRFSAERPKGSFSTLEIQRTEQGDSAMYLCASSELDRGRDGYTFGSGTRLTVV.

There are a few counts of this clonotype. The chain uses TRBV6-2 or TRBV6-3 and TRBJ1-2; TRBD1 aligns across 7 bases. The CDR3 has 15 residues. The V gene end was trimmed by 5 bases and the J gene end by 4 bases; junction bases not matched to a gene: 10. The germline V gene encodes CDR1 MNHEY and CDR2 SVGEGT. CDR3 amino acids: CASSSRDSLLYGYTF. In nucleotides, the CDR3 is TGTGCCAGCAGTAGCCGGGACAGCCTCCTCTATGGCTACACCTTC.

This chain connects TRBV11-1 to TRBJ2-1; TRBD1 is a possible D gene (6 bases). Between the trimmed V and J ends, which lost 3 bases and 3 bases, there was a span of 9 bases. The CDR3 is made up of 14 amino acids. The germline CDR1 and CDR2 sequences are SGHAT and FQDESV (reference sequence). The CDR3 is CASSFLTGYNEQFF. CDR3 nucleotides: TGTGCCAGCAGCTTTTTGACAGGCTACAATGAGCAGTTCTTC.

This clonotype has only a few counts. V is TRBV7-6 and J is TRBJ2-7; no clear D gene. The CDR3 loop spans 13 amino acids. CDR1 and CDR2 (germline): SGHVS, FNYEAQ. Trimming pared 2 bases from V and 0 bases from J, leaving 5 bases between. Here the CDR3 reads CASSLSRSYEQYV. CDR3 bases: TGTGCCAGCAGCTTAAGTCGCTCCTACGAGCAGTACGTC.

With regard to this clonotype: A much larger clone is a single base away; this may be a read error. This chain connects TRBV7-9 to TRBJ2-7, with D possibly TRBD1 on 5 matching bases. The CDR3 has 12 amino acids. CDR1 is SEHNR, CDR2 FQNEAQ, per germline (reference sequence). V lost 5 bases and J lost 3, with 8 bases in between. The CDR3 DNA follows: TGTGCCAGCAGCCAGACAGTCTACGAGCAGTACTTC. Residues: CASSQTVYEQYF.

This clonotype has a handful of counts. The gene calls are TRBV7-8 and TRBJ2-7; 8 nucleotides agree with TRBD2. Germline CDR1 reads SGHVS; CDR2 reads FQNEAQ. This CDR3 has 17 residues. V lost 0 bases to trimming and J lost 3 bases; unmatched junction nucleotides: 10. DNA of the CDR3: TGTGCCAGCAGCTTAGCGCGGGCCGGGGGGGTATACTACGAGCAGTACTTC. It encodes CASSLARAGGVYYEQYF.

The chain recombines TRBV28 with TRBJ1-5, with D unclear. V was clipped by 6 bases and J by 2 bases, with 14 bases between them. CDR3 length: 15 amino acids. Germline V lookup: CDR1 MDHEN, CDR2 SYDVKM. CDR3 DNA: TGTGCCAGCAGCCCCCGTGGAATTCGCAATCAGCCCCAGCATTTT. This sequence encodes CASSPRGIRNQPQHF.

A few counts support this clonotype. The rearrangement links TRBV12-3 or TRBV12-4 to TRBJ1-4, with a possible D match to TRBD1 (5 bases). The CDR3 sequence is 15 residues long. Trimming took 5 bases from V and 0 from J, leaving 10 bases between them. CDR3 loop: CASSVPGATNEKLFF. The CDR3 DNA follows: TGTGCCAGCAGTGTTCCGGGGGCAACTAATGAAAAACTGTTTTTT.

The chain joins TRBV4-1 to TRBJ1-5, with a possible D match to TRBD1 (5 bases). Looked up from germline, CDR1 is MGHRA and CDR2 is YSYEKL. The V gene lost 3 bases and the J gene lost 4 bases, with 10 bases spanning the gap. This CDR3 comprises 14 residues. The CDR3 sequence: CASSQTTENQPQHF. The DNA of the CDR3 is TGCGCCAGCAGCCAGACGACAGAGAATCAGCCCCAGCATTTT.